This entry features one T cell receptor (beta chain) sequence. Its antigen remains unidentified. The entry originates in a study of T cell responses to AZD1222 COVID-19 vaccine. Study at large: Combined were second doses at about 4 or about 12 weeks.

V lost 0 bases, J lost 2 bases, and 4 bases stayed unmatched. The CDR3 contains 16 residues. Germline V gives CDR1 KGHDR, CDR2 SFDVKD. The method was immunoSEQ multiplex PCR; TCRdb's version includes in-frame clones alone and lacks a portion of them. The sample yields 140,000 to 150,000 clones, about 93% seen once. Study-wide results and limits: The study found vaccine-associated CD4 TCRs spanning spike, dominant at 160-218 and 743-854. Among spike-specific TCRs, nearly half reportedly target unmutated variant regions. Increases in Spike-specific TCR breadth and depth were seen after two AZD1222 doses.

The rearrangement uses TRBV24-1 and TRBJ1-2; TRBD1 matches at 8 bases. Sequencing used peripheral blood, obtained on day 0 of AZD1222 vaccination. The TCR comes from an adult in good health. In DNA, the CDR3 is TGTGCCACCAGTGATTTGCGACAGGGGCTCAACTATGGCTACACCTTC. The encoded protein is CATSDLRQGLNYGYTF.